Following are 21 T cell receptor beta chains from one sample sequenced in a study of beta chain bispecific antibodies for T cell cancers. Expansion lasted roughly three days, with either anti-CD3 antibody OKT3 or CD3/CD28 beads. Using its own MiXCR run on the 5' RACE reads, TCRdb lists one record per CDR3 protein. The sample records about 18,000 distinct CDR3 sequences, approximately 2% being singletons. No antigen has been identified for these receptors. Regarding the study as a whole: In these mixed samples, most targeted TRBV reads derived from the leukemia cell line.

The sample consisted of healthy donor T cells cultured with leukemia cells. The receptor source for this set is a human donor in good health. Some clones in this sample may be carry-over from other donors' samples.

This clonotype has ten or more counts. This chain connects TRBV9 to TRBJ1-2, with D unclear. V was trimmed by 4 bases and J by 8 bases, leaving 9 bases between them. The CDR3 length is 11 residues. Looked up from germline, CDR1 is SGDLS and CDR2 is YYNGEE. The CDR3 is CASSTSLGYTF. In DNA form, the CDR3 reads TGTGCCAGCAGCACATCCCTAGGCTACACCTTC.

This clonotype was picked up many times. CDR3 sequence: CSVPTAGETQYF. CDR3 coding DNA: TGCAGCGTTCCAACAGCAGGAGAGACCCAGTACTTC. The rearrangement uses TRBV29-1 and TRBJ2-5; D gene ambiguous. The CDR3 has 12 residues. V gave up 5 bases and J gave up 4 bases, with 11 bases separating them. The germline CDR1 and CDR2 sequences are SQVTM and ANQGSEA. The complete variable domain, with remaining parts taken from reference TRBV29-1 and TRBJ2-5, reads SAVISQKPSRDICQRGTSLTIQCQVDSQVTMMFWYRQQPGQSLTLIATANQGSEATYESGFVIDKFPISRPNLTFSTLTVSNMSPEDSSIYLCSVPTAGETQYFGPGTRLLVL.

This clonotype was counted at least ten times. For the CDR3, the DNA is TGTGCCTGGAGTTGGACAGGTAGCTCTGAAGCTTTCTTT. Protein product: CAWSWTGSSEAFF. The gene calls are TRBV30 and TRBJ1-1; 7 bases align to TRBD1. The CDR3 length is 13 residues. From germline, CDR1 is GTSNPN and CDR2 SVGIG (reference sequence). Losses at the gene ends were 2 bases for V and 6 bases for J; bases not matched to a gene: 6. Full variable domain (remainder filled in from reference TRBV30 and TRBJ1-1): SQTIHQWPATLVQPVGSPLSLECTVEGTSNPNLYWYRQAAGRGLQLLFYSVGIGQISSEVPQNLSASRPQDRQFILSSKKLLLSDSGFYLCAWSWTGSSEAFFGQGTRLTVV.

Ten or more counts support this clonotype. This chain links TRBV27 with TRBJ2-7, with D possibly being TRBD2 (5 bases). The germline V and J ends were trimmed by 3 bases and 5 bases, with 11 bases remaining between them. The germline gives CDR1 MNHEY, CDR2 SMNVEV (reference sequence). This CDR3 contains 13 residues. CDR3 sequence (DNA): TGTGCCAGCAGTTTGCGAGCGGCAAACGAGCAGTACTTC. It specifies CASSLRAANEQYF.

This clonotype was counted ten times or more. The rearrangement joins TRBV27 to TRBJ2-1, with a weak D call TRBD2 (5 bases). This CDR3 contains 13 residues. Trimming stripped 0 bases from V and 8 bases from J, with 8 bases between. Germline lookup yields CDR1 MNHEY and CDR2 SMNVEV (reference sequence). The CDR3 nucleotides are TGTGCCAGCAGTTTATCCCCAGCGGATGAGCAGTTCTTC. This codes for CASSLSPADEQFF.

This clonotype has at least ten counts. The chain is built from TRBV7-9 and TRBJ2-3, with no clear D. The CDR3 contains 15 residues. V lost 3 bases, J lost 2 bases, and 12 bases lay in between. CDR1 SEHNR and CDR2 FQNEAQ come from the germline V gene (reference sequence). The CDR3 region has the DNA TGTGCCAGCAGCTTCACGACTGACTCCACAGATACGCAGTATTTT. The encoded protein is CASSFTTDSTDTQYF.

This clonotype has ten or more counts. The V and J genes are TRBV6-5 and TRBJ1-1; D unclear. Germline V gene lookup returns CDR1 MNHEY and CDR2 SVGAGI. This CDR3 has 15 amino acids. Trimming pared 6 bases from V and 2 bases from J, leaving 16 bases between. The CDR3 bases are TGTGCCAGCAGGGGATCACAGAGTTCAAACACTGAAGCTTTCTTT. This gives the protein CASRGSQSSNTEAFF.

At least ten counts were recorded for this clonotype. V is TRBV5-1 and J is TRBJ1-1; tentatively, D is TRBD1 (5 bases). This CDR3 has 15 residues. V was cut by 0 bases and J by 1 base, with 10 bases left in between. Germline V gene data show CDR1 as SGHRS and CDR2 as YFSETQ. The CDR3 sequence is CASSLEWQGNTEAFF. The CDR3 DNA sequence: TGCGCCAGCAGCTTGGAATGGCAGGGGAACACTGAAGCTTTCTTT.

This clonotype was picked up many times. CDR3 region: CSALKETQYF. Written as DNA, the CDR3 is TGCAGTGCTCTTAAGGAGACCCAGTACTTC. The genes are TRBV20-1 and TRBJ2-5; D is unclear. Between the trimmed V and J ends, which lost 5 bases and 5 bases, there was a span of 6 bases. CDR1 is DFQATT and CDR2 is SNEGSKA in the germline V gene (reference sequence). The CDR3 sequence is 10 residues long.

Ten or more counts support this clonotype. The chain uses TRBV20-1 and TRBJ2-1; 7 positions match TRBD1. The CDR3 contains 11 residues. In germline, CDR1 is DFQATT, CDR2 SNEGSKA (reference sequence). CDR3: CTTGSNNEQFF. DNA of the CDR3: TGCACGACAGGGTCCAACAATGAGCAGTTCTTC.

This clonotype was seen ten or more times. This chain uses TRBV6-1 with TRBJ2-1; 7 bases map to TRBD2. The V and J ends lost 4 bases and 0 bases, in that order; junction bases with no gene match: 6. The CDR3 spans 16 residues. Germline V gives CDR1 MNHNS, CDR2 SASEGT. Here the CDR3 reads CASSGLAPSSYNEQFF. The CDR3 coding sequence is TGTGCCAGCAGTGGACTAGCCCCCAGCTCCTACAATGAGCAGTTCTTC.

The V and J genes are TRBV18 and TRBJ1-6; TRBD1 matches at 7 bases. CDR1 is KGHSH and CDR2 is LQKENI in the germline V gene. J was trimmed by 8 bases and V by 8 bases; bases with no gene match: 6. The CDR3 totals 13 residues. The CDR3 sequence is CASPRQGHSPLHF. The CDR3 DNA reads as TGTGCCAGCCCTCGACAGGGCCATTCACCCCTCCACTTT.

In its sample, this clonotype is medium-sized. The chain links TRBV20-1 to TRBJ2-1; a weak D match, TRBD2 (6 bases). The V end was cut by 6 bases, the J end by 2 bases, with 17 bases between. The germline CDR1 and CDR2 sequences are DFQATT and SNEGSKA (reference sequence). The CDR3 runs 15 residues. The CDR3 region has the DNA TGCAGTGCACCGCGGGCGGGGTCGACCTACAATGAGCAGTTCTTC. Residues: CSAPRAGSTYNEQFF.

This clonotype is categorized as medium-sized. The gene calls are TRBV5-1 and TRBJ1-1, with TRBD1 as a possible D gene (6 bases). This CDR3 is 12 amino acids long. Looked up from germline, CDR1 is SGHRS and CDR2 is YFSETQ. Trimming shortened V by 8 bases and J by 1 base, and 9 bases separated the two germline ends. The CDR3 is CASRTENTEAFF. CDR3 nucleotides: TGCGCCAGTCGGACAGAGAACACTGAAGCTTTCTTT.

This clonotype appeared a single time. A much larger clone is a single base away; this may be a read error. The chain has TRBV5-4 and TRBJ1-2; D is perhaps TRBD1 (6 bases). The CDR3 extends over 15 amino acids. The germline gives CDR1 SGHNT, CDR2 YYREEE (reference sequence). CDR3 DNA: TGTACCAGCAGCGCCCCGGGACAAAAAACTTATGGCTACACCTTC. Translation gives CTSSAPGQKTYGYTF.

This clonotype was counted many times. J is TRBJ2-3 and V is TRBV5-1; a possible D gene is TRBD2 (7 bases). V was trimmed by 1 base and J by 0 bases, leaving 12 bases between them. The CDR3 sequence is 16 residues long. Germline loops: CDR1 SGHRS, CDR2 YFSETQ. This CDR3 reads CASSLFAGASTDTQYF. CDR3 coding DNA: TGCGCCAGCAGCTTGTTTGCGGGGGCTAGCACAGATACGCAGTATTTT.

This clonotype was recorded many times. This sequence joins TRBV6-1 and TRBJ1-5; 9 bases map to TRBD1. The CDR3 runs to 14 residues. CDR1 and CDR2 (germline): MNHNS, SASEGT. The V gene end was trimmed by 6 bases and the J gene end by 5 bases; junction bases not matched to a gene: 5. This chain's CDR3 is CASRGTGRHQPQHF. The CDR3 bases are TGTGCCAGCAGGGGGACAGGGAGGCATCAGCCCCAGCATTTT.

This clonotype was observed many times. CDR3 amino acids: CAISTGGEGSYNEQFF. The CDR3 coding sequence is TGTGCCATCAGCACGGGGGGCGAAGGATCCTACAATGAGCAGTTCTTC. The chain recombines TRBV10-3 with TRBJ2-1; D perhaps matches TRBD2 (7 bases). Germline V lookup: CDR1 ENHRY, CDR2 SYGVKD. Trimming took off 6 bases at V and 1 base at J, with 16 bases between the two ends. This CDR3 has 16 amino acids.

Ten or more counts support this clonotype. The chain couples TRBV7-8 to TRBJ2-6; D is uncertain. Germline assignment: CDR1 SGHVS and CDR2 FQNEAQ. CDR3 size: 15 residues. V lost 5 bases to trimming and J lost 0 bases, with 8 bases between them. The CDR3 here is CASSQAVSGANVLTF. CDR3 bases: TGTGCCAGCAGCCAAGCAGTCTCTGGGGCCAACGTCCTGACTTTC.

This clonotype was recorded at least ten times. This chain uses TRBV23-1 with TRBJ1-5; D is undetermined. TRBV23-1 is labeled an ORF, and its function is uncertain. V was cut by 4 bases and J by 2 bases, with 18 bases left in between. This CDR3 contains 17 residues. Written as DNA, the CDR3 is TGCGCCAGCAGTCTTCTAACAAGGGATAGCGGCAATCAGCCCCAGCATTTT. Translation gives CASSLLTRDSGNQPQHF.

This clonotype was recorded at least ten times. This chain connects TRBV9 to TRBJ2-1, with D perhaps matching TRBD1 or TRBD2 (6 bases each). Per the germline V gene, CDR1 is SGDLS and CDR2 is YYNGEE. Deletions cut 4 bases from V and 8 bases from J, with 10 bases between. The CDR3 spans 12 residues. Here the CDR3 reads CASSIGGYEQFF. Here the CDR3 DNA reads TGTGCCAGCAGCATAGGGGGGTATGAGCAGTTCTTC.